This T cell receptor (beta chain) was profiled in a study of cytomegalovirus exposure and HLA in healthy donors. Details on this clone: The antigen is not known.

Findings of the study overall: Certain indistinguishable V segments, among them TRBV6-2 and TRBV6-3, were excluded.

PCR primers comprised 60 Vbeta and 13 Jbeta primers. The method was immunoSEQ multiplex PCR; TCRdb's version includes in-frame clones alone and lacks a portion of them. The table lists 60,000 to 65,000 clones, roughly 86% of them singletons. The junction had 6 bases not matched to a gene; V was cut back by 3 bases and J by 5 bases. The CDR3 runs 15 residues. The germline V gene encodes CDR1 SGDLS and CDR2 YYNGEE. Material for sequencing was PBMCs. The clonotype originates from a man aged 18 to 29 in good health and CMV-seronegative. The rearrangement links TRBV9 to TRBJ1-4; TRBD1 matches at 8 bases. CDR3 amino acids: CASSDRTGLNEKLFF. In nucleotides, the CDR3 is TGTGCCAGCAGCGATCGGACAGGGTTGAATGAAAAACTGTTTTTT.